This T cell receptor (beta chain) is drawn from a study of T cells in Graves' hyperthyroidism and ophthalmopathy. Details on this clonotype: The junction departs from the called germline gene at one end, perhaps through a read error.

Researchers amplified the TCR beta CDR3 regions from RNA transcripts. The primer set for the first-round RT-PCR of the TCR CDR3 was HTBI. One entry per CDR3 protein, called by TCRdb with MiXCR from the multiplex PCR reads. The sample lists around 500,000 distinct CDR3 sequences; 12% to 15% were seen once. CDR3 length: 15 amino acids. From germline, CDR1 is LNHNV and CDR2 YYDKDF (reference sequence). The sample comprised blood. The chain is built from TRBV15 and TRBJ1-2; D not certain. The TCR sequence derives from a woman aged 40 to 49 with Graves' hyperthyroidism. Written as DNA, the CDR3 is TGTGCCACCAGCAGAGTAGGAGGGTCGGCCTATGGCTGCACCTTC. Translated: CATSRVGGSAYGCTF.